Reported below is one TCR beta chain. CDR3 length: 13 amino acids. V lost 9 bases to trimming and J lost 6 bases, with 18 bases between them. Germline V gene lookup returns CDR1 MDHEN and CDR2 SYDVKM. Random hexamers were used to reverse transcribe the RNA input (roughly 0.5 to 1 ug). From the immunoSEQ multiplex PCR reads, TCRdb called clonotypes with MiXCR, one entry per CDR3 protein. The table includes under 200,000 distinct CDR3 sequences, roughly 92% detected once. This sample is drawn from a study of CD8 T cells in Susac syndrome. As controls, healthy donors matched for age and sex were used. Negative isolation was applied to CD8+ and CD4+ T cells, and FACS enrichment was applied to TEMRA cells.

The chain links TRBV28 to TRBJ2-7; D gene uncertain. Sequencing input: CD4+ T cells from PBMCs. This clonotype was obtained from a human donor in good health. In DNA form, the CDR3 reads TGTGCCAGTCATAGGGTTCCTTTGGGCGAGCAGTACTTC. This translates into CASHRVPLGEQYF.